This T cell receptor (beta chain) is from a study of CD8 T cells in ankylosing spondylitis. CDR1 is SGDLS and CDR2 is YYNGEE in the germline V gene. Trimming cost V 0 bases and J 5 bases, with 8 bases left between them. The CDR3 runs to 13 residues. General study results and limits: Made up of 7 to 9 highly homologous variants, a TCR beta motif appeared characteristic of ankylosing spondylitis blood.

TCRdb itself ran the 5' RACE reads through MiXCR, one entry per CDR3 protein. The repertoire holds approximately 100,000 distinct CDR3 sequences, with about 8.5% as singletons. This clonotype has a count of ten or more. Its antigen is unidentified. The clonotype was recovered from a male donor with ankylosing spondylitis or in good health (not recorded which). The chain joins TRBV9 to TRBJ2-5, with D unresolved. Sequences were obtained from blood, either unsorted or a sorted T cell fraction (not recorded which). The CDR3 reads CASSVEIAETQYF. The CDR3 DNA is TGTGCCAGCAGCGTAGAAATTGCGGAGACCCAGTACTTC.